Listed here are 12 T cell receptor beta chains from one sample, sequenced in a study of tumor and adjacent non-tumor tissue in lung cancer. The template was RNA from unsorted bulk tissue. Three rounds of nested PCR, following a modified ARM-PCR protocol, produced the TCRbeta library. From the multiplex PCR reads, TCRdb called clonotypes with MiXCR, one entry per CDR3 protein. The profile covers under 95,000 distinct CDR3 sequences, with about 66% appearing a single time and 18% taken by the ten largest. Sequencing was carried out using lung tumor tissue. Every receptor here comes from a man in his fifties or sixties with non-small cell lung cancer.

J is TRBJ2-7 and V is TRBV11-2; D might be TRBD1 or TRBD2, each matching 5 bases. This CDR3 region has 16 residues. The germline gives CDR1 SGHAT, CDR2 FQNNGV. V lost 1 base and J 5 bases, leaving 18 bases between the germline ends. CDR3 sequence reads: CASSLGDRTEGDEQYF. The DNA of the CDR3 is TGTGCCAGCAGCTTAGGAGATCGGACTGAAGGGGACGAGCAGTACTTC.

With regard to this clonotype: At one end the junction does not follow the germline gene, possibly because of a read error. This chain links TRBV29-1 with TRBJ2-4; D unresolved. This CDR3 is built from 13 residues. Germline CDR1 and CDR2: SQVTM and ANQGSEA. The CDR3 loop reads CSVDNVAKNTQYF. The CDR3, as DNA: TGCAGCGTTGATAACGTAGCCAAAAACACTCAGTACTTC. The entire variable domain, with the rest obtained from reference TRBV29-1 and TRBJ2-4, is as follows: SAVISQKPSRDICQRGTSLTIQCQVDSQVTMMFWYRQQPGQSLTLIATANQGSEATYESGFVIDKFPISRPNLTFSTLTVSNMSPEDSSIYLCSVDNVAKNTQYFGAGTRLSVL.

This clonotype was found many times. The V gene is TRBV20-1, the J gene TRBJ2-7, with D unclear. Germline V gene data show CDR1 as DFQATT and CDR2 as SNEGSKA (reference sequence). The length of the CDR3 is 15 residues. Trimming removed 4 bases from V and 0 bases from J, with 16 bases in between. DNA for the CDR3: TGCAGTGCTAAAACCTTACCGGGTAGCTCCTACGAGCAGTACTTC. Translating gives CSAKTLPGSSYEQYF.

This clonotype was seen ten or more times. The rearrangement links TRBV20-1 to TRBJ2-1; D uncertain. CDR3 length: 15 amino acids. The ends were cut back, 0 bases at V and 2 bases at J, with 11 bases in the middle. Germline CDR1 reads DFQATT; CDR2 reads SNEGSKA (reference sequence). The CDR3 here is CSARDLDPTYNEQFF. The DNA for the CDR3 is TGCAGTGCTAGAGATTTGGATCCAACCTACAATGAGCAGTTCTTC.

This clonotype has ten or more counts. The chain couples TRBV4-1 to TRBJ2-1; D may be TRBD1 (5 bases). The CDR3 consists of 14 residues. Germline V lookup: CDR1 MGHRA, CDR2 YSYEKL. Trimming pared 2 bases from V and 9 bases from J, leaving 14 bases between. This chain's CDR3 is CASSQTNRGGEQFF. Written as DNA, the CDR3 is TGCGCCAGCAGCCAAACCAATAGGGGTGGTGAGCAGTTCTTC.

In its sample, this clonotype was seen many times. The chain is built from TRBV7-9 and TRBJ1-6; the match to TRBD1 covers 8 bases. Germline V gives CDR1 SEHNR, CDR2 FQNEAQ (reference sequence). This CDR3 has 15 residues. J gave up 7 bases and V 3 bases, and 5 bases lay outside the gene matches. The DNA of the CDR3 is TGTGCCAGCAGCTTTCAGGGGGCGAAGAATTCACCCCTCCACTTT. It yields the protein CASSFQGAKNSPLHF.

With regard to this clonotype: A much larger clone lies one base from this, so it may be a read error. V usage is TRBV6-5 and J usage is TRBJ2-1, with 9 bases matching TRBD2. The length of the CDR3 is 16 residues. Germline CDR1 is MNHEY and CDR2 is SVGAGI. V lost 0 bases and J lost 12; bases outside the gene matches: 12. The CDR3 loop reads CASSYSGAGGRHGQFF. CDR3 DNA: TGTGCCAGCAGTTACTCGGGGGCGGGGGGGCGCCATGGGCAGTTCTTC.

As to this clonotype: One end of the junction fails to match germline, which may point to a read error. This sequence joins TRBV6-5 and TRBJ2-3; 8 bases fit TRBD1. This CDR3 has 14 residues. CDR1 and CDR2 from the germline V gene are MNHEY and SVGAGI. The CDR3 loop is CASSAQGVRDTQCF. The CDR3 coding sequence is TGTGCCAGCAGTGCACAGGGGGTGAGAGATACACAGTGTTTT.

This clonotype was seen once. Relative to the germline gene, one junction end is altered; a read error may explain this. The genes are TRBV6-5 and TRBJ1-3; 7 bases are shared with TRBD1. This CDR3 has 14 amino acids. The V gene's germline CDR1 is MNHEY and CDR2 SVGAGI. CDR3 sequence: CASRSTGAGSTIYF. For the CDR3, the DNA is TGTGCTAGCAGGTCCACAGGGGCCGGAAGCACCATATATTTT.

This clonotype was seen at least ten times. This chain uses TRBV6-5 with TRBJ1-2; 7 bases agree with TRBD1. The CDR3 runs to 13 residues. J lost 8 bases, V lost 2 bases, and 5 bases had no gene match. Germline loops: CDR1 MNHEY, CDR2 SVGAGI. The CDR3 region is CASSYRQGGGYTF. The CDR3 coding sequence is TGTGCCAGCAGTTACCGGCAGGGGGGCGGCTACACCTTC.

The CDR3 spells CASSFLVGVNNEQFF. CDR3 nucleotides: TGCGCCAGCAGCTTTCTGGTGGGAGTCAACAATGAGCAGTTCTTC. The chain employs TRBV5-1 and TRBJ2-1; D possibly corresponds to TRBD2 (5 bases). Germline V gene data show CDR1 as SGHRS and CDR2 as YFSETQ. The CDR3 has 15 residues. V dropped 2 bases and J dropped 5 bases, with 14 bases sitting between them.

Here the CDR3 reads CSAAKGVSKNEQFF. The CDR3 region has the DNA TGCAGCGCCGCGAAAGGCGTCTCCAAGAATGAGCAGTTCTTC. This chain connects TRBV29-1 to TRBJ2-1; D gene unclear. Germline CDR1 is SQVTM and CDR2 is ANQGSEA. The V gene lost 7 bases and the J gene lost 7 bases, with 20 bases spanning the gap. This CDR3 is built from 14 residues.